Detailed here is one TCR beta chain. The sample is drawn from a study of blood T cell repertoires in COVID-19. Overall study: COVID-19 samples collected from the United States, Italy and Spain covered acute and convalescent phases.

From germline, CDR1 is SEHNR and CDR2 FQNEAQ (reference sequence). CDR3 length: 11 residues. V gave up 1 base and J gave up 9 bases, with 6 bases separating them. The method was immunoSEQ multiplex PCR; TCRdb's version includes in-frame clones alone and lacks a portion of them. The profile shows some 71,000 clones, under 85% of them singletons. Source material: peripheral blood. J is TRBJ1-2 and V is TRBV7-9; no definite D call. The origin of this receptor is a man in his forties or fifties with COVID-19, enrolled during active disease. CDR3 protein: CASSLDRSYTF. In nucleotides, the CDR3 is TGTGCCAGCAGCTTAGACAGAAGCTACACCTTC.